This T cell receptor beta chain appears in the sequencing data of a study of cytomegalovirus exposure and HLA in healthy donors. Study as a whole: Approximately 180 million T cells yielded around 120 million unique TCR beta sequences in earlier analysis. Study results and caveats: Reportedly, fewer N-insertions than the approximately 610-donor mean appeared in an Asian-associated ancestry cluster in a later analysis.

60 Vbeta and 13 Jbeta primers were used in PCR. Generated by immunoSEQ multiplex PCR, the TCRdb table keeps only in-frame clones and is missing some. The sample lists about 210,000 clones, approximately 80% occurring once. The germline CDR1 and CDR2 sequences are SEHNR and FQNEAQ (reference sequence). The CDR3 sequence is 16 residues long. The V end was cut by 6 bases, the J end by 4 bases, with 21 bases between. Of note for this clone: The antigen remains unidentified.

Sequenced material: PBMCs. The chain has TRBV7-9 and TRBJ2-5; a possible D gene is TRBD2 (6 bases). The receptor was derived from a woman aged 25 to 39 in good health and CMV-seropositive. In DNA form, the CDR3 reads TGTGCCAGCAGGTCCGGAGATGGGACTGGGAGAGAGACCCAGTACTTC. Translated, it gives CASRSGDGTGRETQYF.